Listed below are T cell receptor beta chains from one sample, sequenced in a study of cytomegalovirus exposure and HLA in healthy donors. Method: immunoSEQ multiplex PCR; TCRdb's copy keeps in-frame clones and lacks some. Among about 100,000 clones listed, roughly 80% were seen once. The sequencing input was PBMCs. These TCRs come from a woman in her sixties or seventies in good health and CMV-seronegative. The CDR3 runs from the conserved cysteine through the conserved F or W. The D gene is left open where the match is weak. A row's size may be missing; if present it is once, few, many or a size class.

TRBV6-5	NA	TRBJ1-2	NA	TGTGCCAGCAGTTACTTTGAGGCCGACTATGGCTACACCTTC	CASSYFEADYGYTF
TRBV10-3	NA	TRBJ2-7	NA	TGTGCCATCAGTGAGACAGACAACGAGCAGTACTTC	CAISETDNEQYF
TRBV10-3	NA	TRBJ1-1	NA	TGTGCCATCAGCGGTATGGACACTGAAGCTTTCTTT	CAISGMDTEAFF
TRBV7-6	NA	TRBJ1-6	NA	TGTGCCAGCAGCTTAGAGGACGGACTGGGGAGTTCACCCCTCCACTTT	CASSLEDGLGSSPLHF
TRBV7-9	TRBD1	TRBJ1-2	few	TGTGCCAGCACCATCTCCGGGACAGGGGTTGTCACCTTC	CASTISGTGVVTF
TRBV29-1	NA	TRBJ1-1	few	TGCAGCGTTATGGGACAAAAAAGAAGGACTGAAGCTTTCTTT	CSVMGQKRRTEAFF
TRBV7-2	NA	TRBJ2-5	NA	TGTGCCAGCAGCCGACAATCGGGAAGTGGGCGAGAGACCCAGTACTTC	CASSRQSGSGRETQYF
TRBV7-2	NA	TRBJ2-3	NA	TGTGCCAGCAGTGGAGGTGTAGATACGCAGTATTTT	CASSGGVDTQYF
TRBV7-9	NA	TRBJ1-4	NA	TGTGCCAGCAGCTTAGGGCAGGCCCTGGGAGCAACTAATGAAAAACTGTTTTTT	CASSLGQALGATNEKLFF
TRBV27	TRBD1	TRBJ1-4	NA	TGTGCCAGCAGTCCCACAGGGGGGTATGAAAAACTGTTTTTT	CASSPTGGYEKLFF
TRBV7-2	TRBD2	TRBJ2-5	NA	TGTGCCAGCAGCTTGGGACTAGCGGGGGTGGAGACCCAGTACTTC	CASSLGLAGVETQYF
TRBV27	TRBD2	TRBJ2-7	NA	TGTGCCAGCAGTTTTTCGGGACTAGCGGGGGCCTACGAGCAGTACTTC	CASSFSGLAGAYEQYF
TRBV19	TRBD2	TRBJ2-1	NA	TGTGCCAGTAGTATAGGCCTAGCGGGGCCCAATGAGCAGTTCTTC	CASSIGLAGPNEQFF
TRBV19	NA	TRBJ2-1	NA	TGTGCCAGTAGTAAGGGAGTGGACAATGAGCAGTTCTTC	CASSKGVDNEQFF
TRBV25-1	NA	TRBJ1-5	NA	TGTGCCAGCAGTCCCCCCCCGCAGCCCCAGCATTTT	CASSPPPQPQHF
TRBV5-4	NA	TRBJ2-7	NA	TGTGCCAGCAGCTTGCAGGACAGCAGCCACGAGCAGTACTTC	CASSLQDSSHEQYF
TRBV19	NA	TRBJ1-5	NA	TGTGCCAGCGGGGGGCCCGGGCCCCAGCATTTT	CASGGPGPQHF
TRBV7-2	NA	TRBJ1-3	NA	TGTGCCAGCAGCTTATCTGGGGGGAGCGGAAACACCATATATTTT	CASSLSGGSGNTIYF
TRBV28	NA	TRBJ2-7	NA	TGTGCCAGCACCCTGAGGCACCTCTCCTACGAGCAGTACTTC	CASTLRHLSYEQYF
TRBV5-6	TRBD2	TRBJ2-2	NA	TGTGCCAGCAGCCCAGGGACTAGCCCCGGGGAGCTGTTTTTT	CASSPGTSPGELFF
TRBV19	NA	TRBJ1-3	NA	TGTGCCAGTAGCCCCCCGGTCGGGTTATCTGGAAACACCATATATTTT	CASSPPVGLSGNTIYF
TRBV6-5	TRBD1	TRBJ1-2	few	TGTGCCAGCAGTTACTCGACAGGGGAGTATGGCTACACCTTC	CASSYSTGEYGYTF
TRBV6-7	NA	TRBJ1-2	NA	TGTGCCAGCAGTTACTCAGGAAGGGAGGAATATGGCTACACCTTC	CASSYSGREEYGYTF